A selection of T cell receptor beta chains follows, all from one sample in a study of T cells after yellow fever vaccination. In TCRdb, the 5' RACE reads were re-called with MiXCR into one record per CDR3 protein. The sample includes hundreds of thousands of distinct CDR3 sequences, about 19% of them seen just once. This specimen was PBMCs, taken before the yellow fever booster vaccination. These receptor sequences come from a young man who received the YFV17D yellow fever vaccine. The CDR3 runs from the conserved cysteine through the conserved F or W. The order of the fields is CDR3 protein, CDR3 DNA, clone size, V gene, J gene, CDR3 length, D gene. A D gene is named only where the DNA matches it firmly. Size is omitted from some rows. Given values are once, few, many or a class for expanded clones.

cdr3_aa: CASPGGAHPGELFF
cdr3_nt: TGTGCCAGCCCAGGGGGGGCCCATCCCGGGGAGCTGTTTTTT
clone_size: NA
v_call: TRBV7-2
j_call: TRBJ2-2
cdr3_length: 14
d_call: NA

cdr3_aa: CASSYASGGEETQYF
cdr3_nt: TGTGCCAGCAGTTACGCTAGCGGGGGGGAAGAGACCCAGTACTTC
clone_size: few
v_call: TRBV6-5
j_call: TRBJ2-5
cdr3_length: 15
d_call: TRBD2

cdr3_aa: CASSMGNPFYNEQFF
cdr3_nt: TGTGCCAGCAGCATGGGAAACCCCTTTTACAATGAGCAGTTCTTC
clone_size: NA
v_call: TRBV7-2
j_call: TRBJ2-1
cdr3_length: 15
d_call: NA

cdr3_aa: CASSSTGRNTEAFF
cdr3_nt: TGCGCCAGCAGCTCGACAGGGAGGAACACTGAAGCTTTCTTT
clone_size: few
v_call: TRBV5-1
j_call: TRBJ1-1
cdr3_length: 14
d_call: TRBD1

cdr3_aa: CASTQGGREQFF
cdr3_nt: TGTGCCAGCACCCAAGGTGGCAGAGAGCAGTTCTTC
clone_size: NA
v_call: TRBV12-3/TRBV12-4
j_call: TRBJ2-1
cdr3_length: 12
d_call: NA

cdr3_aa: CASSPGGGVQETQYF
cdr3_nt: TGTGCCAGCAGTCCCGGGGGAGGGGTACAAGAGACCCAGTACTTC
clone_size: NA
v_call: TRBV7-2
j_call: TRBJ2-5
cdr3_length: 15
d_call: TRBD2

cdr3_aa: CAITGGTDTQYF
cdr3_nt: TGTGCCATCACAGGGGGCACAGATACGCAGTATTTT
clone_size: NA
v_call: TRBV10-3
j_call: TRBJ2-3
cdr3_length: 12
d_call: NA

cdr3_aa: CASSYSGVGRSGANVLTF
cdr3_nt: TGTGCCAGCAGTTATTCCGGGGTGGGTCGCTCTGGGGCCAACGTCCTGACTTTC
clone_size: NA
v_call: TRBV6-5
j_call: TRBJ2-6
cdr3_length: 18
d_call: NA

cdr3_aa: CASSLQGAGYTF
cdr3_nt: TGTGCCAGCAGCTTGCAGGGGGCTGGCTACACCTTC
clone_size: NA
v_call: TRBV7-9
j_call: TRBJ1-2
cdr3_length: 12
d_call: TRBD1

cdr3_aa: CASSEGFQPQHF
cdr3_nt: TGTGCCAGCAGTGAGGGGTTTCAGCCCCAGCATTTT
clone_size: few
v_call: TRBV6-2/TRBV6-3
j_call: TRBJ1-5
cdr3_length: 12
d_call: NA

cdr3_aa: CSVEEGAGNQPQHF
cdr3_nt: TGCAGCGTTGAAGAAGGGGCAGGCAATCAGCCCCAGCATTTT
clone_size: few
v_call: TRBV29-1
j_call: TRBJ1-5
cdr3_length: 14
d_call: NA

cdr3_aa: CASSQLGATRYGYTF
cdr3_nt: TGTGCCAGCAGTCAACTCGGGGCCACCCGGTATGGCTACACCTTC
clone_size: NA
v_call: TRBV6-2/TRBV6-3
j_call: TRBJ1-2
cdr3_length: 15
d_call: NA

cdr3_aa: CASSVAGGLQETQYF
cdr3_nt: TGTGCCAGCAGCGTAGCCGGGGGCCTCCAAGAGACCCAGTACTTC
clone_size: many
v_call: TRBV9
j_call: TRBJ2-5
cdr3_length: 15
d_call: NA

cdr3_aa: CASSARRAFNSPLHF
cdr3_nt: TGTGCCAGCAGCGCTCGACGGGCCTTTAATTCACCCCTCCACTTT
clone_size: NA
v_call: TRBV5-6
j_call: TRBJ1-6
cdr3_length: 15
d_call: NA

cdr3_aa: CSASRERRETQYF
cdr3_nt: TGCAGTGCTAGCAGGGAAAGGAGAGAGACCCAGTACTTC
clone_size: few
v_call: TRBV20-1
j_call: TRBJ2-5
cdr3_length: 13
d_call: NA

cdr3_aa: CASRRDVGHLSYNEQFF
cdr3_nt: TGTGCCAGCAGGCGAGACGTGGGACACCTCTCCTACAATGAGCAGTTCTTC
clone_size: many
v_call: TRBV6-2/TRBV6-3
j_call: TRBJ2-1
cdr3_length: 17
d_call: NA

cdr3_aa: CASSHPRGRKNTGELFF
cdr3_nt: TGCGCCAGCAGCCACCCCCGGGGGCGGAAGAACACCGGGGAGCTGTTTTTT
clone_size: many
v_call: TRBV4-1
j_call: TRBJ2-2
cdr3_length: 17
d_call: NA

cdr3_aa: CASRAGTSVETQYF
cdr3_nt: TGTGCCAGCAGGGCCGGGACTAGCGTCGAGACCCAGTACTTC
clone_size: many
v_call: TRBV7-2
j_call: TRBJ2-5
cdr3_length: 14
d_call: TRBD2

cdr3_aa: CASSYGRAYEQYF
cdr3_nt: TGTGCCAGCAGTTACGGCAGAGCCTACGAGCAGTACTTC
clone_size: NA
v_call: TRBV6-2/TRBV6-3
j_call: TRBJ2-7
cdr3_length: 13
d_call: NA

cdr3_aa: CATSDRGTPYGYTF
cdr3_nt: TGTGCCACCAGTGACCGCGGGACACCCTATGGCTACACCTTC
clone_size: NA
v_call: TRBV24-1
j_call: TRBJ1-2
cdr3_length: 14
d_call: NA

cdr3_aa: CSVGTLANTGELFF
cdr3_nt: TGCAGCGTCGGAACGCTAGCGAACACCGGGGAGCTGTTTTTT
clone_size: few
v_call: TRBV29-1
j_call: TRBJ2-2
cdr3_length: 14
d_call: NA

cdr3_aa: CASADSSGANVMTF
cdr3_nt: TGTGCCAGCGCAGACAGCTCTGGGGCCAACGTCATGACTTTC
clone_size: NA
v_call: TRBV7-9
j_call: TRBJ2-6
cdr3_length: 14
d_call: NA

cdr3_aa: CSARDEGNTDTQYF
cdr3_nt: TGCAGTGCTAGAGATGAGGGGAACACAGATACGCAGTATTTT
clone_size: NA
v_call: TRBV20-1
j_call: TRBJ2-3
cdr3_length: 14
d_call: NA

cdr3_aa: CASSVAGWGPVEQFF
cdr3_nt: TGTGCCAGCAGCGTAGCTGGGTGGGGGCCGGTTGAGCAGTTCTTC
clone_size: few
v_call: TRBV9
j_call: TRBJ2-1
cdr3_length: 15
d_call: NA

cdr3_aa: CASRQDRQETQYF
cdr3_nt: TGTGCCAGCAGACAGGACAGGCAAGAGACCCAGTACTTC
clone_size: NA
v_call: TRBV12-3/TRBV12-4
j_call: TRBJ2-5
cdr3_length: 13
d_call: TRBD1

cdr3_aa: CASSGGEKLFF
cdr3_nt: TGTGCCAGCAGCGGGGGTGAAAAACTGTTTTTT
clone_size: few
v_call: TRBV5-6
j_call: TRBJ1-4
cdr3_length: 11
d_call: NA

cdr3_aa: CASKGGRSNQPQHF
cdr3_nt: TGTGCCAGCAAGGGGGGCCGGAGCAATCAGCCCCAGCATTTT
clone_size: NA
v_call: TRBV6-1
j_call: TRBJ1-5
cdr3_length: 14
d_call: NA

cdr3_aa: CASSLVSGAAETQYF
cdr3_nt: TGTGCCAGCAGTTTAGTATCAGGGGCGGCTGAGACCCAGTACTTC
clone_size: NA
v_call: TRBV12-3/TRBV12-4
j_call: TRBJ2-5
cdr3_length: 15
d_call: NA

cdr3_aa: CASSVIGQGDTQYF
cdr3_nt: TGTGCCAGCAGCGTAATTGGACAGGGCGATACGCAGTATTTT
clone_size: NA
v_call: TRBV9
j_call: TRBJ2-3
cdr3_length: 14
d_call: TRBD1

cdr3_aa: CASSLEGLLVRRRANYGYTF
cdr3_nt: TGTGCCAGCAGCTTGGAAGGATTACTCGTTCGGAGGCGCGCTAACTATGGCTACACCTTC
clone_size: few
v_call: TRBV7-8
j_call: TRBJ1-2
cdr3_length: 20
d_call: NA

cdr3_aa: CASSIYPGGSIDVNSNQPQHF
cdr3_nt: TGCGCCAGCAGTATTTACCCCGGAGGGAGCATTGACGTCAATAGCAATCAGCCCCAGCATTTT
clone_size: NA
v_call: TRBV5-1
j_call: TRBJ1-5
cdr3_length: 21
d_call: NA

cdr3_aa: CASSFRENGGTEAFF
cdr3_nt: TGCGCCAGCAGCTTTCGGGAGAATGGAGGCACTGAAGCTTTCTTT
clone_size: NA
v_call: TRBV5-1
j_call: TRBJ1-1
cdr3_length: 15
d_call: NA

cdr3_aa: CASSPPGFDEQFF
cdr3_nt: TGTGCCAGCAGTCCCCCGGGCTTCGATGAGCAGTTCTTC
clone_size: few
v_call: TRBV12-3/TRBV12-4
j_call: TRBJ2-1
cdr3_length: 13
d_call: NA

cdr3_aa: CASTRTGAGELFF
cdr3_nt: TGTGCCAGCACTCGGACAGGGGCCGGGGAGCTGTTTTTT
clone_size: NA
v_call: TRBV6-2/TRBV6-3
j_call: TRBJ2-2
cdr3_length: 13
d_call: TRBD1

cdr3_aa: CASSYLQATRETQYF
cdr3_nt: TGCGCCAGCAGCTATCTTCAGGCCACGAGAGAGACCCAGTACTTC
clone_size: few
v_call: TRBV5-1
j_call: TRBJ2-5
cdr3_length: 15
d_call: NA

cdr3_aa: CASSSPRRETEAFF
cdr3_nt: TGTGCCAGCAGCTCCCCCCGCCGGGAGACTGAAGCTTTCTTT
clone_size: few
v_call: TRBV7-9
j_call: TRBJ1-1
cdr3_length: 14
d_call: NA

cdr3_aa: CASSPGTDYQPQHF
cdr3_nt: TGCGCCAGCAGCCCCGGGACAGATTATCAGCCCCAGCATTTT
clone_size: few
v_call: TRBV5-1
j_call: TRBJ1-5
cdr3_length: 14
d_call: TRBD1